Following are 27 T cell receptor beta chains from one sample sequenced in a study of shared clonotypes between healthy human individuals. Produced via immunoSEQ multiplex PCR; TCRdb's table is partial and in-frame only. In the table there are about 560,000 clones, around 81% of which are singletons. What was sequenced was PBMCs. All receptors derive from a woman aged 40 to 50 in good health. Some clones in this sample may be carry-over from other donors' samples.

The gene calls are TRBV19 and TRBJ2-2; no clear D. This CDR3 is 13 amino acids long. V dropped 7 bases and J dropped 1 base, with 7 bases sitting between them. Germline V gene data show CDR1 as LNHDA and CDR2 as SQIVND (reference sequence). CDR3 sequence: CASKDQNTGELFF. DNA of the CDR3: TGTGCCAGTAAAGACCAGAACACCGGGGAGCTGTTTTTT.

This chain uses TRBV28 with TRBJ2-7; no reliable D call. Germline CDR1 reads MDHEN; CDR2 reads SYDVKM. The V gene lost 4 bases and the J gene lost 3 bases, with 7 bases spanning the gap. This CDR3 is 12 amino acids long. The CDR3 loop is CASSSAYYEQYF. The CDR3 DNA follows: TGTGCCAGCAGTTCGGCCTACTACGAGCAGTACTTC.

The chain recombines TRBV27 with TRBJ2-2, with D maybe TRBD1 (5 bases). CDR1 and CDR2 from the germline V gene are MNHEY and SMNVEV (reference sequence). The CDR3 length is 15 residues. Trimming took off 6 bases at V and 4 bases at J, with 15 bases between the two ends. The chain's CDR3 is CASSPVTGSTGELFF. CDR3 DNA sequence: TGTGCCAGCAGCCCCGTCACAGGATCCACCGGGGAGCTGTTTTTT.

The chain joins TRBV11-3 to TRBJ2-3; 11 nucleotides align to TRBD2. Germline trimming cut 5 bases from V and 2 bases from J; bases unmatched to any gene: 12. Germline CDR1 and CDR2: SGHNT and YENEEA. This CDR3 has 18 amino acids. DNA of the CDR3: TGTGCCAGCAGCCTAACTAGCGGGAGTGATGGGGCCACAGATACGCAGTATTTT. Amino acid sequence: CASSLTSGSDGATDTQYF.

The rearrangement links TRBV4-1 to TRBJ2-7, with 12 bases fitting TRBD2. The junction had 5 bases not matched to a gene; V was cut back by 0 bases and J by 5 bases. Germline V lookup: CDR1 MGHRA, CDR2 YSYEKL. The CDR3 length is 16 residues. This CDR3 reads CASSQDPSGRAHEQYF. CDR3 DNA sequence: TGCGCCAGCAGCCAAGATCCTAGCGGGAGGGCCCACGAGCAGTACTTC.

The rearrangement links TRBV6-6 to TRBJ2-7, with 9 bases fitting TRBD1. V trimming: 10 bases; J trimming: 3 bases; junction bases outside the gene matches: 10. The CDR3 contains 14 residues. Germline V gene sequence: CDR1 MNHNY, CDR2 SVGAGI (reference sequence). CDR3 in amino acids: CATWNRGLGYEQYF. CDR3 in DNA: TGTGCCACATGGAACAGGGGGCTTGGCTACGAGCAGTACTTC.

The gene calls are TRBV28 and TRBJ2-7; TRBD1 matches 10 bases. With 1 base clipped from V and 5 bases from J, the junction kept 11 bases outside the gene matches. Germline values: CDR1 MDHEN, CDR2 SYDVKM. The CDR3 covers 17 residues. CDR3: CASSLYLKGQGFNEQYF. CDR3 nucleotides: TGTGCCAGCAGTTTATACCTCAAGGGACAGGGGTTCAACGAGCAGTACTTC.

The rearrangement joins TRBV25-1 to TRBJ2-7; D gene uncertain. V was cut by 1 base and J by 0 bases, with 10 bases left in between. The germline V gene has CDR1 MGHDK and CDR2 SYGVNS. This CDR3 spans 15 amino acids. CDR3 in DNA: TGTGCCAGCAGTGAATTGGGGTTTAGCTCCTACGAGCAGTACTTC. It codes for CASSELGFSSYEQYF.

The chain carries TRBV28 and TRBJ2-5; D may correspond to TRBD1 or TRBD2 (5 bases each). This CDR3 spans 14 amino acids. Germline V gene sequence: CDR1 MDHEN, CDR2 SYDVKM. V lost 11 bases and J 2 bases, leaving 18 bases between the germline ends. CDR3 sequence: CARGPFGGQETQYF. CDR3 DNA sequence: TGTGCCCGCGGCCCCTTTGGGGGACAAGAGACCCAGTACTTC. The whole variable domain, remainder taken from reference TRBV28 and TRBJ2-5, is DVKVTQSSRYLVKRTGEKVFLECVQDMDHENMFWYRQDPGLGLRLIYFSYDVKMKEKGDIPEGYSVSREKKERFSLILESASTNQTSMYLCARGPFGGQETQYFGPGTRLLVL.

The table lists this clone with a few counts. The chain uses TRBV6-4 and TRBJ2-6; perhaps TRBD1 as D (6 bases). In germline, CDR1 is MRHNA, CDR2 SNTAGT. V lost 5 bases and J lost 2, with 16 bases in between. The CDR3 has 17 residues. CDR3 nucleotides: TGTGCCAGCAGTCGAAATGTTGGGGGCACTGGGGCCAACGTCCTGACTTTC. Translation gives CASSRNVGGTGANVLTF.

The chain has TRBV7-3 and TRBJ2-1; TRBD2 matches 9 bases. The CDR3 contains 16 residues. Looked up from germline, CDR1 is SGHTA and CDR2 is FQGTGA. V gave up 0 bases and J gave up 4 bases; unmatched junction bases: 4. CDR3 region: CASSLTWLAGYNEQFF. As DNA, the CDR3 is TGTGCCAGCAGCTTAACGTGGCTAGCGGGGTACAATGAGCAGTTCTTC.

This sequence joins TRBV6-1 and TRBJ2-3, with 14 bases that match TRBD2. Germline CDR1 reads MNHNS; CDR2 reads SASEGT. CDR3 length: 14 amino acids. The V gene end was trimmed by 8 bases and the J gene end by 9 bases; junction bases not matched to a gene: 7. CDR3 in amino acids: CASHGTSGRGTQYF. The CDR3 coding sequence is TGTGCCAGCCACGGGACTAGCGGGAGAGGAACGCAGTATTTT.

The gene calls are TRBV6-1 and TRBJ2-7, with 9 nucleotides matching TRBD1. CDR3 length: 15 amino acids. Germline V gives CDR1 MNHNS, CDR2 SASEGT. The V gene end was trimmed by 6 bases and the J gene end by 1 base; junction bases not matched to a gene: 7. For the CDR3, the DNA is TGTGCCAGCAGGTGGACAGGGGCCCCTTCCTACGAGCAGTACTTC. This codes for CASRWTGAPSYEQYF.

The chain links TRBV7-3 to TRBJ2-3; 7 nucleotides align to TRBD2. The ends lost 8 bases at V and 7 bases at J; junction bases unmatched: 6. This CDR3 has 12 amino acids. Germline V gene data show CDR1 as SGHTA and CDR2 as FQGTGA. The CDR3 nucleotides are TGTGCCAGCGGCTCGGGGGGAAATACGCAGTATTTT. Its translation: CASGSGGNTQYF.

This clone has just a few counts. DNA for the CDR3: TGTGCCAGCAGCCAAGATCAGCGGGAGGTTCCCAATGAGCAGTTCTTC. Translating gives CASSQDQREVPNEQFF. The J gene is TRBJ2-1, the V gene TRBV14; 9 bases fit TRBD2. The CDR3 contains 16 residues. CDR1 is SGHDN and CDR2 is FVKESK in the germline V gene. Trimming cost V 0 bases and J 6 bases; bases outside gene matches: 6.

This clone was detected a few times. Other DNA sequences from this sample encode an identical CDR3 as well. The chain combines TRBV5-1 with TRBJ2-5; D may match TRBD1 or TRBD2 (5 bases each). Germline lookup yields CDR1 SGHRS and CDR2 YFSETQ. V shed 4 bases and J shed 5 bases, with 9 bases lying between them. CDR3 size: 12 residues. The CDR3 sequence: CASSRDGETQYF. The CDR3, as DNA: TGCGCCAGCAGCCGGGACGGGGAGACCCAGTACTTC.

This chain joins TRBV18 and TRBJ2-7; the D is unclear. Germline CDR1 reads KGHSH; CDR2 reads LQKENI. This CDR3 is built from 14 residues. Trimming left V 3 bases short and J 3 bases short, with 12 bases between. This CDR3 is CASSPVPTHYEQYF. CDR3 DNA: TGTGCCAGCTCACCGGTCCCGACCCACTACGAGCAGTACTTC.

This clone is judged medium-sized. The chain employs TRBV7-3 and TRBJ2-1, with a tentative D call TRBD2 (6 bases). The germline gives CDR1 SGHTA, CDR2 FQGTGA. The CDR3 length is 13 residues. V lost 2 bases and J 5 bases, leaving 7 bases between the germline ends. The CDR3 DNA sequence: TGTGCCAGCAGCTTAGCTAGCGACAATGAGCAGTTCTTC. Residues: CASSLASDNEQFF.

The chain carries TRBV5-6 and TRBJ1-5; 9 bases line up with TRBD1. V was pared by 3 bases and J by 0 bases, with 4 bases of the junction left unmatched. CDR3 length equals 16 residues. CDR1 is SGHDT, CDR2 YYEEEE, per germline. CDR3 sequence (DNA): TGTGCCAGCAGCTCATTGACAGGGGGTAGCAATCAGCCCCAGCATTTT. Translating gives CASSSLTGGSNQPQHF.

This chain links TRBV13 with TRBJ2-7, with 9 positions matching TRBD2. The CDR3 loop spans 15 amino acids. The V segment lost 0 bases and the J segment 3 bases; nucleotides outside the gene matches: 3. Germline CDR1 is PRHDT and CDR2 is FYEKMQ (reference sequence). The CDR3 is CASSLGGSGSYEQYF. The CDR3 region has the DNA TGTGCCAGCAGCTTAGGCGGTAGCGGGAGCTACGAGCAGTACTTC.

This clone occurred a few times. This chain connects TRBV27 to TRBJ1-5; 8 bases align to TRBD1. The CDR3 has 18 residues. Trimming removed 4 bases from V and 1 base from J; junction bases left unmatched: 12. Germline loops: CDR1 MNHEY, CDR2 SMNVEV (reference sequence). The CDR3 spells CASSSRTGRGLSNQPQHF. CDR3 nucleotide sequence: TGTGCCAGCAGTTCCCGGACAGGGCGGGGGTTGAGCAATCAGCCCCAGCATTTT.

This chain links TRBV27 with TRBJ2-1, with no clear D. Per the germline V gene, CDR1 is MNHEY and CDR2 is SMNVEV (reference sequence). The CDR3 is 11 amino acids. Trimming left V 4 bases short and J 7 bases short, with 5 bases between. The CDR3 sequence: CASSSRNEQFF. The CDR3, as DNA: TGTGCCAGCAGTTCCCGAAATGAGCAGTTCTTC.

This chain links TRBV28 with TRBJ2-1; 10 nucleotides line up with TRBD1. The germline V gene has CDR1 MDHEN and CDR2 SYDVKM. V lost 4 bases and J lost 6; bases outside the gene matches: 12. The CDR3 is made up of 17 amino acids. DNA for the CDR3: TGTGCCAGCAGTTCGTTTAGGGGACAGGGGTTCCGCAATGAGCAGTTCTTC. Translated: CASSSFRGQGFRNEQFF.

The chain carries TRBV7-2 and TRBJ2-2; 12 bases agree with TRBD2. From germline, CDR1 is SGHTA and CDR2 FQGNSA. The CDR3 runs 15 residues. Trimming cost V 3 bases and J 6 bases; bases outside gene matches: 2. CDR3 nucleotides: TGTGCCAGCAGCTTTGGACTAGCGGGATCCGGGGAGCTGTTTTTT. Protein sequence: CASSFGLAGSGELFF.

The chain is built from TRBV28 and TRBJ1-2; D is unresolved. The CDR3 length is 12 residues. Germline CDR1 and CDR2: MDHEN and SYDVKM. V was shortened by 1 base and J by 5 bases, with 5 bases between the two germline ends. The DNA of the CDR3 is TGTGCCAGCAGTTTATATACTTATGGCTACACCTTC. It encodes CASSLYTYGYTF.

The chain has TRBV29-1 and TRBJ2-1, with D possibly TRBD1 on 6 matching bases. Germline V gene data show CDR1 as SQVTM and CDR2 as ANQGSEA. Trimming took off 6 bases at V and 8 bases at J, with 11 bases between the two ends. The CDR3 is 11 residues long. The CDR3 reads CSVQGIDEQFF. The CDR3, as DNA: TGCAGCGTACAGGGTATAGATGAGCAGTTCTTC.

The table lists this clone with a count of one. The chain links TRBV5-4 to TRBJ1-2; D may be TRBD1 (6 bases). Between the trimmed V and J ends, which lost 4 bases and 4 bases, there was a span of 17 bases. Per the germline V gene, CDR1 is SGHNT and CDR2 is YYREEE (reference sequence). The CDR3 runs to 15 residues. This CDR3 reads CASSAPGVHSYGYTF. The CDR3 bases are TGTGCCAGCAGCGCCCCAGGGGTACATTCCTATGGCTACACCTTC. The variable domain in full, with the rest retrieved from reference TRBV5-4 and TRBJ1-2, is ETGVTQSPTHLIKTRGQQVTLRCSSQSGHNTVSWYQQALGQGPQFIFQYYREEENGRGNFPPRFSGLQFPNYSSELNVNALELDDSALYLCASSAPGVHSYGYTFGSGTRLTVV.